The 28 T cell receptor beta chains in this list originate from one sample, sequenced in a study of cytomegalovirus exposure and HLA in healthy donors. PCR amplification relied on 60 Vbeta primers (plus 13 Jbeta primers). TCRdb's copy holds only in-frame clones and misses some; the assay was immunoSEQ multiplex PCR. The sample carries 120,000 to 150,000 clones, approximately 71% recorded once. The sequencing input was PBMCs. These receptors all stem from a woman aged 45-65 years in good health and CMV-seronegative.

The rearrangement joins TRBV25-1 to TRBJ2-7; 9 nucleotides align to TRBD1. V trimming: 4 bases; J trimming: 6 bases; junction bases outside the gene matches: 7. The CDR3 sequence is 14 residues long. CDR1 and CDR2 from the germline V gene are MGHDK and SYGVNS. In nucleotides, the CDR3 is TGTGCCAGCAGTGCCCCTTCGGACAGGGGCGAGCAGTACTTC. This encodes CASSAPSDRGEQYF.

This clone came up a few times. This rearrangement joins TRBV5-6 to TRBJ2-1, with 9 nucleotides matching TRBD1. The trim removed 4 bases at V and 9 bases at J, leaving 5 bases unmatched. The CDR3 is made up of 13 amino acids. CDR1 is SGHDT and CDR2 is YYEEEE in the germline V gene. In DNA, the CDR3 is TGTGCCAGCAGCAGGACAGGGGTTGGTGAGCAGTTCTTC. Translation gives CASSRTGVGEQFF.

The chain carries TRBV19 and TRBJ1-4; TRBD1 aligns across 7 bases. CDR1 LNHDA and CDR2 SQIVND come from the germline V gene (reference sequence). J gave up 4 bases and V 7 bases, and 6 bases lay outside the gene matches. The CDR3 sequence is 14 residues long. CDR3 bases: TGTGCCAGTACCAGGACAGGCGTTAATGAAAAACTGTTTTTT. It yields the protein CASTRTGVNEKLFF.

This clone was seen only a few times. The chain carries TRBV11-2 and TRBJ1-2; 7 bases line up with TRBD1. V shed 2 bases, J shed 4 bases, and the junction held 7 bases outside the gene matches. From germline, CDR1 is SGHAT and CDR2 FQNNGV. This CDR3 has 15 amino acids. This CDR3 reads CASSLTRGQGYGYTF. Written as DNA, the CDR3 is TGTGCCAGCAGCTTAACAAGGGGGCAGGGCTATGGCTACACCTTC.

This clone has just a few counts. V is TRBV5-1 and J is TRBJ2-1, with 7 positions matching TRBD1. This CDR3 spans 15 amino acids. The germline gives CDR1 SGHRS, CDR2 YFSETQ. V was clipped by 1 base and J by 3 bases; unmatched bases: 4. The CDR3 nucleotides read TGCGCCAGCAGCTTGCCCGGGACAGTCTACAATGAGCAGTTCTTC. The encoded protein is CASSLPGTVYNEQFF.

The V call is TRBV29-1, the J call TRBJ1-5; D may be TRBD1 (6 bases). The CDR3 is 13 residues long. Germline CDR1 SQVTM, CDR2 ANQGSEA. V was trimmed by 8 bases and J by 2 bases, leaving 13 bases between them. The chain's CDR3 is CSTLDSCNQPQHF. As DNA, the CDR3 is TGCAGCACATTGGACAGTTGCAATCAGCCCCAGCATTTT.

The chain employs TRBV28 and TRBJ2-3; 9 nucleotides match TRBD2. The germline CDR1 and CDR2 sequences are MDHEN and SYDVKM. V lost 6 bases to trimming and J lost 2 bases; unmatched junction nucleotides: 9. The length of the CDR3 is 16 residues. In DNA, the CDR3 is TGTGCCAGCAGACCAACCGGGACTAGCATCACAGATACGCAGTATTTT. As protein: CASRPTGTSITDTQYF.

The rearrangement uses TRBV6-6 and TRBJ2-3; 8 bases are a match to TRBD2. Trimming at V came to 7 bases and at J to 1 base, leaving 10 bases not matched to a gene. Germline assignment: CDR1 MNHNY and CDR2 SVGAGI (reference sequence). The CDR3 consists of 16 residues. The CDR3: CASNIAGGRGTDTQYF. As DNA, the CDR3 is TGTGCCAGCAATATTGCGGGGGGCCGTGGCACAGATACGCAGTATTTT.

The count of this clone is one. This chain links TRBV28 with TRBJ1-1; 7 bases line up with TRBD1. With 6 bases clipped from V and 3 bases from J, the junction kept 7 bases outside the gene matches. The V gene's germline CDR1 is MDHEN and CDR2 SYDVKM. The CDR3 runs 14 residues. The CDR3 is CASRTTGIDTEAFF. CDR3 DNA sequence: TGTGCCAGCAGGACGACAGGGATCGACACTGAAGCTTTCTTT.

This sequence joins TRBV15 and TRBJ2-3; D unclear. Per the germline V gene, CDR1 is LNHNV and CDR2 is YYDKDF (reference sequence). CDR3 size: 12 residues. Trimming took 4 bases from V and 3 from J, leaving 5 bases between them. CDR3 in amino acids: CATSIATDTQYF. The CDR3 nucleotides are TGTGCCACCAGCATAGCAACAGATACGCAGTATTTT.

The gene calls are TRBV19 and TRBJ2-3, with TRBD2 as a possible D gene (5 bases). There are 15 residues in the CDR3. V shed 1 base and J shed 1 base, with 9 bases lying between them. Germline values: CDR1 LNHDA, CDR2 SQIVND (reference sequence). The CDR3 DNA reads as TGTGCCAGTAGTATAGCCGCGGAGGGCACAGATACGCAGTATTTT. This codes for CASSIAAEGTDTQYF.

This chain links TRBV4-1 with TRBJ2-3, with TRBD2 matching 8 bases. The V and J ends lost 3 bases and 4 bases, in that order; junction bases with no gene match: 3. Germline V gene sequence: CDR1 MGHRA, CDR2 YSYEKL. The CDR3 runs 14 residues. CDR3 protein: CASSQGLVADTQYF. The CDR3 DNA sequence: TGCGCCAGCAGCCAGGGACTAGTTGCAGATACGCAGTATTTT.

The CDR3 here is CASTISGSYSPLHF. The CDR3 DNA reads TGTGCCAGCACCATTTCTGGTAGCTATTCACCCCTCCACTTT. This chain joins TRBV6-1 and TRBJ1-6; D not resolved. Germline V gene sequence: CDR1 MNHNS, CDR2 SASEGT. Trimming shortened V by 7 bases and J by 8 bases, and 15 bases separated the two germline ends. CDR3 size: 14 residues.

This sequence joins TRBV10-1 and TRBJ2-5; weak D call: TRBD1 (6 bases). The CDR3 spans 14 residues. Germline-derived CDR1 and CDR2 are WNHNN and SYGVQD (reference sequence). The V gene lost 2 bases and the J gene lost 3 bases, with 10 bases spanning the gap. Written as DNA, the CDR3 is TGCGCCAGCAGTGAGAGGGCAGGGGAAGAGACCCAGTACTTC. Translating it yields CASSERAGEETQYF.

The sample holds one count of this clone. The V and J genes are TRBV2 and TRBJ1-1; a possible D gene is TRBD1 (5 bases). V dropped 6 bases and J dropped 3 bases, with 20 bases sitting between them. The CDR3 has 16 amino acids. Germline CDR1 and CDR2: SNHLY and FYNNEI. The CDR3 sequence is CASRGRGGMGDTEAFF. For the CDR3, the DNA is TGTGCCAGCAGGGGCCGGGGGGGAATGGGGGACACTGAAGCTTTCTTT.

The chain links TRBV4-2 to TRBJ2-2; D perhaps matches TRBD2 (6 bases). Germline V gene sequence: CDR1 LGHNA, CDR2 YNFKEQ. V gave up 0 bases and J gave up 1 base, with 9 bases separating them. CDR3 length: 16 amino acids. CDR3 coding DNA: TGTGCCAGCAGCCAAGATAGGAGGGGGAACACCGGGGAGCTGTTTTTT. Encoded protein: CASSQDRRGNTGELFF.

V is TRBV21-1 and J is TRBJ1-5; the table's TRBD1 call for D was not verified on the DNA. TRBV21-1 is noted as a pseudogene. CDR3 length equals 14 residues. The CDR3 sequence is CASSQFDSNQPQHF. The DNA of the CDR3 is TGTGCCAGCAGCCAGTTCGATAGCAATCAGCCCCAGCATTTT.

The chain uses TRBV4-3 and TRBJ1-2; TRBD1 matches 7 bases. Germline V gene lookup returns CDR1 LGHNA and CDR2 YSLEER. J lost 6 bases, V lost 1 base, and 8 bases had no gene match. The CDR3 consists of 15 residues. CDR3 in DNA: TGCGCCAGCAGCCAAGCTATTACAGGGGTTCATGGCTACACCTTC. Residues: CASSQAITGVHGYTF.

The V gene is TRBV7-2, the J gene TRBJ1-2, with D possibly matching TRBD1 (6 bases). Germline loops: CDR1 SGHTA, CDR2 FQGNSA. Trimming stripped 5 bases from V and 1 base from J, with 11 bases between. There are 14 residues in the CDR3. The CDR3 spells CASSEGVFNYGYTF. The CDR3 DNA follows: TGTGCCAGCAGCGAGGGGGTCTTTAACTATGGCTACACCTTC.

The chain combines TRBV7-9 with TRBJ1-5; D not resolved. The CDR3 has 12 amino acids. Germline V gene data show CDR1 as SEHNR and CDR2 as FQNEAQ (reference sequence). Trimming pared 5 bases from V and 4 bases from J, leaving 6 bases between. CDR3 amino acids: CASSPLNQPQHF. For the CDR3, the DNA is TGTGCCAGCAGCCCCTTAAATCAGCCCCAGCATTTT.

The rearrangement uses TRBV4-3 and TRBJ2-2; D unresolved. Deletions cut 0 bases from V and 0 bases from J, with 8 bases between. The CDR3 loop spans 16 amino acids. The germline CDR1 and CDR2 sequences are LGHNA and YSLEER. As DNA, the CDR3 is TGCGCCAGCAGCCAAGATCGTAATTCGAACACCGGGGAGCTGTTTTTT. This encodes CASSQDRNSNTGELFF.

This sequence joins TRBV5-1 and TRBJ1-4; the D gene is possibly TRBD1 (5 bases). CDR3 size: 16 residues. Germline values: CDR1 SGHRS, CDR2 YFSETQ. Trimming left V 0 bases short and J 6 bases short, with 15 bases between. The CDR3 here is CASSLAGGGFDEKLFF. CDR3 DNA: TGCGCCAGCAGCTTGGCCGGGGGGGGGTTTGATGAAAAACTGTTTTTT.

CDR3 bases: TGCGCCAGCAGCTTGGCCGTGGGACAGGGGTTCTACGAGCAGTACTTC. The encoded protein is CASSLAVGQGFYEQYF. J is TRBJ2-7 and V is TRBV5-1; TRBD1 matches at 10 bases. Germline V CDR1 and CDR2: SGHRS, YFSETQ. This CDR3 region has 16 residues. V gave up 0 bases and J gave up 3 bases; unmatched junction bases: 6.

CDR3 in DNA: TGTGCCAGCAGTGTTCTAGCGGGGGGGCAGACAGATACGCAGTATTTT. This sequence encodes CASSVLAGGQTDTQYF. V and J are TRBV6-1 and TRBJ2-3; 12 nucleotides agree with TRBD2. Germline V gives CDR1 MNHNS, CDR2 SASEGT. V lost 4 bases and J lost 3; bases outside the gene matches: 5. The CDR3 extends over 16 amino acids.

CDR3 coding DNA: TGCAGCGGGACAGGGGGCGAGGCGAACACTGAAGCTTTCTTT. Its translation: CSGTGGEANTEAFF. The chain couples TRBV29-1 to TRBJ1-1, with 11 bases identical to TRBD1. Trimming cost V 7 bases and J 1 base; bases outside gene matches: 5. Per germline, CDR1 SQVTM and CDR2 ANQGSEA. The CDR3 sequence is 14 residues long.

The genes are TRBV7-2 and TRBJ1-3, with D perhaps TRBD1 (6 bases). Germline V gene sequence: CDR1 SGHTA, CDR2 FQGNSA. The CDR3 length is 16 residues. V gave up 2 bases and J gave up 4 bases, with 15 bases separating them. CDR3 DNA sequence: TGTGCCAGCAGCTTACGCAGAGGGGGTAGAGGAAACACCATATATTTT. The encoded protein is CASSLRRGGRGNTIYF.

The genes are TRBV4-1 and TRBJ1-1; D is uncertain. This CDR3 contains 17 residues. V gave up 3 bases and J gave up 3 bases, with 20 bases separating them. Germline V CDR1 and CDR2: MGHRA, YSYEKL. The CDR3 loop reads CASSHGGYTRRDTEAFF. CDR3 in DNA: TGCGCCAGCAGCCATGGAGGCTATACGAGACGGGACACTGAAGCTTTCTTT.

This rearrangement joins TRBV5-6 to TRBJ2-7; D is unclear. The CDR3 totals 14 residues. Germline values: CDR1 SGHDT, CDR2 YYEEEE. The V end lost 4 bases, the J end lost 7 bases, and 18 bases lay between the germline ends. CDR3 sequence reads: CASSLRGPRWEQYF. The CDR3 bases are TGTGCCAGCAGCCTCCGTGGTCCGCGGTGGGAGCAGTACTTC.